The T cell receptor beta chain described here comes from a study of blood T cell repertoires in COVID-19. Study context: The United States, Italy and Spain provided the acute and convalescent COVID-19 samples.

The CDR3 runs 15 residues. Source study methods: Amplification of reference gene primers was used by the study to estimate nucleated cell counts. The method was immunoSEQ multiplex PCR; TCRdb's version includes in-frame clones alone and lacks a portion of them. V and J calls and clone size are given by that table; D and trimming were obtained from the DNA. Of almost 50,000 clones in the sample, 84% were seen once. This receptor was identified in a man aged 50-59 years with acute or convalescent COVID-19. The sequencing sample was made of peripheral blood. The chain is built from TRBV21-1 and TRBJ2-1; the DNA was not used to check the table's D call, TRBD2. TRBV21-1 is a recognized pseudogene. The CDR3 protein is CASSSPSASYNEQFF. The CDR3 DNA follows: TGTGCCAGCAGCAGCCCTAGCGCTTCCTACAATGAGCAGTTCTTC.